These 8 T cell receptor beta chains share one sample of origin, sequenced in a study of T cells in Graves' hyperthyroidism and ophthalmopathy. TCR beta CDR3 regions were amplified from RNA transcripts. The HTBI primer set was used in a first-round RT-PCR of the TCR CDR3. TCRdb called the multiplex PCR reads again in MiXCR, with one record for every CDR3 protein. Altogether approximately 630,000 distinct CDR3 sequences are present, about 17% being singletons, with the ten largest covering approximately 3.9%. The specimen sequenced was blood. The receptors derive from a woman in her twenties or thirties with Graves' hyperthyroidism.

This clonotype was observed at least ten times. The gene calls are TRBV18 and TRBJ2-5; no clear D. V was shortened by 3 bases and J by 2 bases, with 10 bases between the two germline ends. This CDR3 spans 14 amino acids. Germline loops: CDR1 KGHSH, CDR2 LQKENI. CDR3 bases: TGTGCCAGCTCACCCTTTAGCAGTCAAGAGACCCAGTACTTC. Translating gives CASSPFSSQETQYF.

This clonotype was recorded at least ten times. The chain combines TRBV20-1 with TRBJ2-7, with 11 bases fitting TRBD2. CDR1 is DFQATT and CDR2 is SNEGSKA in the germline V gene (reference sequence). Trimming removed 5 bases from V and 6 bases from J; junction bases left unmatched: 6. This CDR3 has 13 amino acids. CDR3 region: CSALGTSGAEQYF. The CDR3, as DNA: TGCAGTGCTCTCGGGACTAGCGGAGCCGAGCAGTACTTC.

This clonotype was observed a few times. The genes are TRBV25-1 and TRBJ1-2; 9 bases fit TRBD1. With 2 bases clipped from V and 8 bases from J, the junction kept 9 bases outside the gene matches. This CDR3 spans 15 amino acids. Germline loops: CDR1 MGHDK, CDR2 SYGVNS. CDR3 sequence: CASSEAGTGRGGYTF. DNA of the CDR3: TGTGCCAGCAGTGAAGCCGGGACAGGGAGGGGCGGCTACACCTTC.

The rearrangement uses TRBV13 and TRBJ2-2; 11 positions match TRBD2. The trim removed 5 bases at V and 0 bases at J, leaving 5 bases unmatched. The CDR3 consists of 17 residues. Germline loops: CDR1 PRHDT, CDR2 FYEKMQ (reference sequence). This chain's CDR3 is CASSQGLAGTNTGELFF. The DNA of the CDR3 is TGTGCCAGCAGCCAAGGACTAGCGGGCACGAACACCGGGGAGCTGTTTTTT.

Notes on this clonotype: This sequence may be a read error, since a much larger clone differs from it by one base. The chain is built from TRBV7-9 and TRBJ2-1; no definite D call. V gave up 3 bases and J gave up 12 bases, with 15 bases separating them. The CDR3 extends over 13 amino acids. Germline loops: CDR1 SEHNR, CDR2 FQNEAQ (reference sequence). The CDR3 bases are TGTGCCAGCAGCTTTGGGTTAGTGCATGGGCAGTTCTTC. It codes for CASSFGLVHGQFF.

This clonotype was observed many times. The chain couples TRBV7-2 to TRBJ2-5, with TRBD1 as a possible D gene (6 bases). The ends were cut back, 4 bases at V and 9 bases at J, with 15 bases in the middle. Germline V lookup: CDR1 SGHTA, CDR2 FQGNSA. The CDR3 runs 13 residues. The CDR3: CASSSGQVVAQYF. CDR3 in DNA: TGTGCCAGCAGCTCGGGACAAGTAGTGGCCCAGTACTTC.

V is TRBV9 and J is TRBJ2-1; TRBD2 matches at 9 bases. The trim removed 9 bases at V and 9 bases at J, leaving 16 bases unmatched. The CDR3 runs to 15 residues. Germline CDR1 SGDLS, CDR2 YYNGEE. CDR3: CATYHGGRAYGEQFF. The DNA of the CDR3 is TGTGCCACTTACCACGGCGGGAGGGCCTATGGTGAGCAGTTCTTC.

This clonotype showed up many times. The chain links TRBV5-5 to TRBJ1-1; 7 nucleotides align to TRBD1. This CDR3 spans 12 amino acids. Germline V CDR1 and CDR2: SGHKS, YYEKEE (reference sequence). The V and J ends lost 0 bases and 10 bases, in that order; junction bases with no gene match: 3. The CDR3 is CASSLGQGRAFF. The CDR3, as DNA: TGTGCCAGCAGCTTGGGACAGGGTAGAGCTTTCTTT. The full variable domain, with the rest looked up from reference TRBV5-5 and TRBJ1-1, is DAGVTQSPTHLIKTRGQQVTLRCSPISGHKSVSWYQQVLGQGPQFIFQYYEKEERGRGNFPDRFSARQFPNYSSELNVNALLLGDSALYLCASSLGQGRAFFGQGTRLTVV.